These 17 T cell receptor beta chains came from one sample sequenced in a study of shared clonotypes between healthy human individuals. Only in-frame clones appear in the TCRdb table, and some are missing; sequencing was by immunoSEQ multiplex PCR. The table has roughly 1,600,000 clones, about 98.5% seen once; the top ten hold around 0.33%. Sample: naive CD4+ T cells sorted from blood. The subset is: CD45RA+ positively selected. The receptor source for this set is a man aged 25 to 40 in good health.

CDR3 amino acids: CASSYRDASTDTQYF. The CDR3 DNA sequence: TGTGCCAGCAGTTACAGAGACGCTAGCACAGATACGCAGTATTTT. The chain couples TRBV6-5 to TRBJ2-3; D unresolved. Trimming removed 2 bases from V and 0 bases from J, with 9 bases in between. CDR1 is MNHEY and CDR2 is SVGAGI in the germline V gene. The CDR3 length is 15 residues.

V usage is TRBV5-1 and J usage is TRBJ1-1; the match to TRBD1 covers 7 bases. Trimming at V came to 0 bases and at J to 1 base, leaving 3 bases not matched to a gene. This CDR3 has 15 residues. Germline V gene sequence: CDR1 SGHRS, CDR2 YFSETQ. The CDR3 DNA is TGCGCCAGCAGCTTGGCTGGGACAGCGAACACTGAAGCTTTCTTT. Its protein product is CASSLAGTANTEAFF.

Turning to this clone: At the DNA level, this CDR3 is encoded by other sequences in the same sample as well. The rearrangement uses TRBV28 and TRBJ1-1; 7 bases map to TRBD1. Trimming took 7 bases from V and 5 from J; bases not matched to a gene: 7. The CDR3 is 13 amino acids. Germline-derived CDR1 and CDR2 are MDHEN and SYDVKM. As DNA, the CDR3 is TGTGCCAGCATCGACAGGGTCAATACTGAAGCTTTCTTT. This codes for CASIDRVNTEAFF.

Comment on this clone: This sample includes further DNA sequences coding for the same CDR3. The chain is built from TRBV6-5 and TRBJ1-1; D gene ambiguous. The V end lost 6 bases, the J end lost 0 bases, and 2 bases lay between the germline ends. This CDR3 is built from 11 residues. Germline assignment: CDR1 MNHEY and CDR2 SVGAGI. The CDR3 protein is CASRLNTEAFF. The CDR3 bases are TGTGCCAGCAGACTGAACACTGAAGCTTTCTTT.

The V call is TRBV5-6, the J call TRBJ2-7; TRBD1 is a possible D gene (6 bases). CDR1 and CDR2 from the germline V gene are SGHDT and YYEEEE. The V and J ends lost 1 base and 6 bases respectively, with 11 bases between them. This CDR3 has 13 residues. CDR3 DNA: TGTGCCAGCAGCTTGCCCCGAGGGGGCGAGCAGTACTTC. This translates into CASSLPRGGEQYF.

The chain is built from TRBV10-1 and TRBJ2-3; weak D call: TRBD1 (5 bases). Germline V gives CDR1 WNHNN, CDR2 SYGVQD (reference sequence). The CDR3 consists of 15 residues. Trimming shortened V by 8 bases and J by 0 bases, and 15 bases separated the two germline ends. CDR3 loop: CASGQRGPSTDTQYF. CDR3 DNA: TGCGCCAGCGGACAACGTGGTCCTAGCACAGATACGCAGTATTTT.

The chain links TRBV5-1 to TRBJ1-2, with a weak D call TRBD1 (6 bases). Germline CDR1 reads SGHRS; CDR2 reads YFSETQ. This CDR3 has 15 residues. The germline V and J ends were trimmed by 4 bases and 4 bases, with 17 bases remaining between them. CDR3: CASSPNRESGYGYTF. The CDR3 DNA reads as TGCGCCAGCAGCCCCAACAGGGAGTCAGGCTATGGCTACACCTTC.

Comments on this clone: Other DNA sequences in the same sample also yield this CDR3. The chain joins TRBV27 to TRBJ2-1; TRBD2 matches at 9 bases. Germline V gives CDR1 MNHEY, CDR2 SMNVEV (reference sequence). There are 17 residues in the CDR3. V trimming: 0 bases; J trimming: 0 bases; junction bases outside the gene matches: 3. The CDR3 loop reads CASSLSGGRASYNEQFF. Here the CDR3 DNA reads TGTGCCAGCAGTTTATCGGGCGGGAGGGCCTCCTACAATGAGCAGTTCTTC.

In this sample, this clone turned up once. The chain couples TRBV6-5 to TRBJ1-2; D ambiguous. The V gene's germline CDR1 is MNHEY and CDR2 SVGAGI. Trimming removed 2 bases from V and 0 bases from J, with 10 bases in between. The CDR3 is made up of 15 amino acids. The CDR3 is CASSYTTSTNYGYTF. In DNA form, the CDR3 reads TGTGCCAGCAGTTACACGACAAGTACTAACTATGGCTACACCTTC.

The chain is built from TRBV19 and TRBJ2-7; D perhaps matches TRBD2 (6 bases). Germline loops: CDR1 LNHDA, CDR2 SQIVND (reference sequence). V was shortened by 5 bases and J by 6 bases, with 17 bases between the two germline ends. The CDR3 runs 14 residues. Written as DNA, the CDR3 is TGTGCCAGTAGTTCCCGGGAGAGGAGAAGCGAGCAGTACTTC. This codes for CASSSRERRSEQYF.

In its sample, this clone was seen once. The identical CDR3 is also encoded by other nucleotide sequences in the sample. The chain carries TRBV21-1 and TRBJ2-7. TRBV21-1 is recorded as a pseudogene. CDR3 length equals 13 residues. CDR3 bases: TGTGCCAGCATAGGGACGGGGTCCTACGAGCAGTACTTC. Its translation is CASIGTGSYEQYF.

The genes are TRBV27 and TRBJ2-7, with D perhaps matching TRBD2 (6 bases). From germline, CDR1 is MNHEY and CDR2 SMNVEV (reference sequence). Trimming stripped 6 bases from V and 3 bases from J, with 18 bases between. This CDR3 region has 15 residues. CDR3 nucleotide sequence: TGTGCCAGCAGCCCCGAAACCGGGACTCACTACGAGCAGTACTTC. Translated: CASSPETGTHYEQYF.

The CDR3 reads CASSDLPSRGEQYF. The CDR3 DNA is TGTGCCAGCAGTGACCTACCGAGCCGGGGAGAGCAGTACTTC. The chain uses TRBV6-1 and TRBJ2-7; tentative D call: TRBD2 (5 bases). V was shortened by 3 bases and J by 7 bases, with 16 bases between the two germline ends. Looked up from germline, CDR1 is MNHNS and CDR2 is SASEGT. This CDR3 spans 14 amino acids.

The gene calls are TRBV10-3 and TRBJ1-4; D is undetermined. This CDR3 has 14 residues. Germline CDR1 reads ENHRY; CDR2 reads SYGVKD. V gave up 2 bases and J gave up 5 bases, with 9 bases separating them. DNA of the CDR3: TGTGCCATCAGTGAGATGGCGGAGAATGAAAAACTGTTTTTT. As protein: CAISEMAENEKLFF.

The chain is built from TRBV9 and TRBJ2-3, with 10 bases fitting TRBD2. V lost 3 bases and J lost 6; bases outside the gene matches: 7. The CDR3 runs to 15 residues. Germline-derived CDR1 and CDR2 are SGDLS and YYNGEE. CDR3 loop: CASSARLAGADTQYF. The CDR3 DNA is TGTGCCAGCAGCGCCCGGCTAGCGGGAGCGGATACGCAGTATTTT.

The CDR3: CASNRGPYNEQFF. CDR3 DNA sequence: TGTGCCAGCAATAGGGGTCCCTACAATGAGCAGTTCTTC. This sequence joins TRBV28 and TRBJ2-1, with D tentatively TRBD1 (5 bases). The germline gives CDR1 MDHEN, CDR2 SYDVKM. The CDR3 has 13 residues. V lost 7 bases, J lost 2 bases, and 9 bases lay in between.

The CDR3, as DNA: TGTGCCAGCGGGACGCAGGTCTACGAGCAGTACTTC. Residues: CASGTQVYEQYF. V usage is TRBV28 and J usage is TRBJ2-7; D could derive from TRBD1 or TRBD2 (5 bases each). Trimming cost V 8 bases and J 3 bases, with 11 bases left between them. This CDR3 is 12 amino acids long. Germline CDR1 MDHEN, CDR2 SYDVKM.